The 2 T cell receptor beta chains in this list originate from one sample, sequenced in a study of CD8 T cells in ankylosing spondylitis. TCRdb itself ran the 5' RACE reads through MiXCR, one entry per CDR3 protein. The table includes a few hundred thousand distinct CDR3 sequences, 20% to 25% detected once. Sequences were obtained from blood, either unsorted or a sorted T cell fraction (not recorded which). These receptor sequences come from a female donor with ankylosing spondylitis or in good health (not recorded which).

This clonotype was found many times. The chain employs TRBV30 and TRBJ2-4; D is unclear. In germline, CDR1 is GTSNPN, CDR2 SVGIG (reference sequence). This CDR3 contains 11 residues. The germline V and J ends were trimmed by 5 bases and 7 bases, with 9 bases remaining between them. DNA of the CDR3: TGTGCCTGGGGGTTAGATAACATTCAGTACTTC. As protein: CAWGLDNIQYF.

This clonotype has only a few counts. This sequence joins TRBV19 and TRBJ1-4, with a possible D match to TRBD1 (5 bases). This CDR3 region has 14 residues. V lost 5 bases, J lost 8 bases, and 15 bases lay in between. Per germline, CDR1 LNHDA and CDR2 SQIVND (reference sequence). The CDR3: CASSDSRTEEKLFF. In nucleotides, the CDR3 is TGTGCCAGTAGTGACAGCAGGACTGAAGAAAAACTGTTTTTT.